This T cell receptor (beta chain) was observed in a study of blood T cell repertoires in COVID-19. For the study at large: Samples came from the United States, Italy and Spain, spanning acute and convalescent COVID-19. PBMCs, B-cell-depleted T cells, or T cells were the source of the cDNA or gDNA that made up the material.

Per the authors' pipeline: Reference gene primers were amplified, and this amplification served to estimate nucleated cell counts. Sequencing used immunoSEQ multiplex PCR; TCRdb keeps in-frame clones, though not all of them. D and trimming come from the DNA, and the V and J calls and clone size come from that table. This table holds about 32,000 clones, around 86% found once. This CDR3 region has 16 residues. The germline CDR1 and CDR2 sequences are MNHNY and SVGAGI (reference sequence). V was trimmed by 4 bases and J by 7 bases, leaving 22 bases between them. Sequenced sample: peripheral blood. The chain carries TRBV6-6 and TRBJ2-5, with D possibly matching TRBD1 (6 bases). The sequence came from a woman aged 80 or older with active or convalescent COVID-19. The CDR3 DNA is TGTGCCAGCAGTTCCAATCTTCAGACAGGTGGTGGGACCCAGTACTTC. Encoded protein: CASSSNLQTGGGTQYF.